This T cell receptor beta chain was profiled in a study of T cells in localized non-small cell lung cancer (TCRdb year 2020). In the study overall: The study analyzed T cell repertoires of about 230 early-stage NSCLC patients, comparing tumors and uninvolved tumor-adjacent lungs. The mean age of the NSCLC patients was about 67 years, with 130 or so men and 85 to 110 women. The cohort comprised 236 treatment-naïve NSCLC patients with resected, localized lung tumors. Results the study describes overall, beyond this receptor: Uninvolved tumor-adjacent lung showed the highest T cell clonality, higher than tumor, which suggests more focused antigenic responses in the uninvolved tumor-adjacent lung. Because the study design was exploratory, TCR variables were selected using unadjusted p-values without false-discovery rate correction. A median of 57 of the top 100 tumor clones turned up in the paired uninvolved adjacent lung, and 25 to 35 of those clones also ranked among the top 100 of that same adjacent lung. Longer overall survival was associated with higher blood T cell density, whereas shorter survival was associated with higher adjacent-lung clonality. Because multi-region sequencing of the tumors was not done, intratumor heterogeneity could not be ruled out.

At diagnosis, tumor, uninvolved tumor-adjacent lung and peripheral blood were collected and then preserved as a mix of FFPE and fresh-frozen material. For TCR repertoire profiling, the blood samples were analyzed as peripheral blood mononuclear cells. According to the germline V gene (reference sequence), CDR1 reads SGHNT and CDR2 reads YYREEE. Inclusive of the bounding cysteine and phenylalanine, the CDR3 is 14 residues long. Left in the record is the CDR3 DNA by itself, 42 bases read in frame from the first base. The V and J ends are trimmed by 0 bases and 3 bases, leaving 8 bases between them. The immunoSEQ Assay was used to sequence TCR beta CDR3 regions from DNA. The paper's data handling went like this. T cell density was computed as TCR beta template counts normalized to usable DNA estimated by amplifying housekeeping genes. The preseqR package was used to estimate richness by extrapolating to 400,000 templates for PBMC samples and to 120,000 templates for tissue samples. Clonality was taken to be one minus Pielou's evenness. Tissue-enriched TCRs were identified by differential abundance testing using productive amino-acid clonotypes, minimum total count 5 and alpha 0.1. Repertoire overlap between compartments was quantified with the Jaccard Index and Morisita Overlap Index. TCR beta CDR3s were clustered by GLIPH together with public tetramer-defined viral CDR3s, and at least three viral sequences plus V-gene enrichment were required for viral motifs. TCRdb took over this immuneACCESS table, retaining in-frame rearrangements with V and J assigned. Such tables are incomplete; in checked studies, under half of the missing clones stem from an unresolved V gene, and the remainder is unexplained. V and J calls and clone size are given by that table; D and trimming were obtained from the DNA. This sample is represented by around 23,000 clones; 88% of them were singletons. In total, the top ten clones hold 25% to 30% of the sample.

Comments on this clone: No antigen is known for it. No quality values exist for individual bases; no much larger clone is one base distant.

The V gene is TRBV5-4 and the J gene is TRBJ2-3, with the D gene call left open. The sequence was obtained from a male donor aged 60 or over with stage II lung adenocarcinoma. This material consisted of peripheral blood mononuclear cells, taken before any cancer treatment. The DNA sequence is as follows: TGTGCCAGCAGCTTGGGAAAGGGAACAGATACGCAGTATTTT. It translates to CASSLGKGTDTQYF.